This T cell receptor beta chain came from a study of blood T cell repertoires in COVID-19. V trimming: 3 bases; J trimming: 2 bases; junction bases outside the gene matches: 8. Germline assignment: CDR1 SGHAT and CDR2 FQNNGV. CDR3 length equals 16 residues. Source study methods: Nucleated cell counts were estimated from reference gene primer amplification. The table came from immunoSEQ multiplex PCR; TCRdb's copy has only in-frame clones and leaves some out. V and J calls and clone size are as listed in that table; D and trimming were resolved from the DNA. The table shows around 260,000 clones, with roughly 90% occurring only once.

The J gene is TRBJ2-3, the V gene TRBV11-2, with TRBD1 matching over 7 bases. Sequenced sample: peripheral blood. This clonotype was obtained from a man aged 30-40 years with active or convalescent COVID-19. CDR3 sequence reads: CASSFSGTAYTDTQYF. The CDR3, as DNA: TGTGCCAGCAGCTTTTCGGGGACAGCTTACACAGATACGCAGTATTTT.